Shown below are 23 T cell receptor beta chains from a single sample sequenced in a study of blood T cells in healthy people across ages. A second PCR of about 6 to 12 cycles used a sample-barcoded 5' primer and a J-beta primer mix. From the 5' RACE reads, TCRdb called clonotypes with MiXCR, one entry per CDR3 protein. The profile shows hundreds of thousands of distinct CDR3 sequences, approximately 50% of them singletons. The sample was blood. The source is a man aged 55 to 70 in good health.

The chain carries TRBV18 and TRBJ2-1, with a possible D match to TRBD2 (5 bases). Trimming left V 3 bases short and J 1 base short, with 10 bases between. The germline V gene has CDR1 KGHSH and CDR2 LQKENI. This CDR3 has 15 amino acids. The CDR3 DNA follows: TGTGCCAGCTCACCGCAACGGGGATCCTACAATGAGCAGTTCTTC. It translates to CASSPQRGSYNEQFF.

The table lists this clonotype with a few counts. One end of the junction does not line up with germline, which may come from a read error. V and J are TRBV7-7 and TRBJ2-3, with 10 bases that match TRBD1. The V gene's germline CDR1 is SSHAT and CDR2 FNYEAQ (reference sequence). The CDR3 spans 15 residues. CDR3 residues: CASSLGDRGADTQYF. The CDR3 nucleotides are TGTGCTAGCAGCTTAGGGGACAGGGGTGCAGATACGCAGTATTTT. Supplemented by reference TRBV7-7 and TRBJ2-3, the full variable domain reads GAGVSQSPRYKVTKRGQDVTLRCDPISSHATLYWYQQALGQGPEFLTYFNYEAQPDKSGLPSDRFSAERPEGSISTLTIQRTEQRDSAMYRCASSLGDRGADTQYFGPGTRLTVL.

The CDR3 DNA reads as TGTGCCAGCAGCCAGAACTTCCAAGAGACCCAGTACTTC. Encoded protein: CASSQNFQETQYF. This rearrangement joins TRBV14 to TRBJ2-5; D uncertain. Germline-derived CDR1 and CDR2 are SGHDN and FVKESK. There are 13 residues in the CDR3. V dropped 3 bases and J dropped 1 base, with 6 bases sitting between them.

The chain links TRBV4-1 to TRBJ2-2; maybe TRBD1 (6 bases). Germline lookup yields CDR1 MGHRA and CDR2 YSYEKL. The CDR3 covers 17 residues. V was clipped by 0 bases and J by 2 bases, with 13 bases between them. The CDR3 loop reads CASSQDKRQANTGELFF. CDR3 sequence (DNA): TGCGCCAGCAGCCAAGATAAGAGACAGGCTAACACCGGGGAGCTGTTTTTT.

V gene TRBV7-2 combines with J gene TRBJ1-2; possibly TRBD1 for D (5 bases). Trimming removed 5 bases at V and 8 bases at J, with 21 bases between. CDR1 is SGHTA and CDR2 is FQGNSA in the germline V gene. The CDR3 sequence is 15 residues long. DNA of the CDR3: TGTGCCAGCAGCCTCCAATCGGGGGGGAGTGGAGGCTACACCTTC. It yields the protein CASSLQSGGSGGYTF. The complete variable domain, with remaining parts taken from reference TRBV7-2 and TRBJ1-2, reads GAGVSQSPSNKVTEKGKDVELRCDPISGHTALYWYRQSLGQGLEFLIYFQGNSAPDKSGLPSDRFSAERTGGSVSTLTIQRTQQEDSAVYLCASSLQSGGSGGYTFGSGTRLTVV.

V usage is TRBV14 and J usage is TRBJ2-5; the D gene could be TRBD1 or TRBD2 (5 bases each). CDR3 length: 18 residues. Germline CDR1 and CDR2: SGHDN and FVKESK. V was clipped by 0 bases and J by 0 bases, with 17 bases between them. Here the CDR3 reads CASSQDKWDPRYQETQYF. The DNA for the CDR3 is TGTGCCAGCAGCCAAGATAAATGGGACCCCAGGTACCAAGAGACCCAGTACTTC.

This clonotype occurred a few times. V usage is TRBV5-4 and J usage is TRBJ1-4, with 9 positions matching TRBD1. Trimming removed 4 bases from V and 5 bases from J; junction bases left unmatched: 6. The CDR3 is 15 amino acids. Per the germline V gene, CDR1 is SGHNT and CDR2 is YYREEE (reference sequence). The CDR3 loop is CASSVPGTGNEKLFF. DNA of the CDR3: TGTGCCAGCAGCGTACCCGGGACAGGGAATGAAAAACTGTTTTTT. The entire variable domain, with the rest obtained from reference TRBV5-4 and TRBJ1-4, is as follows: ETGVTQSPTHLIKTRGQQVTLRCSSQSGHNTVSWYQQALGQGPQFIFQYYREEENGRGNFPPRFSGLQFPNYSSELNVNALELDDSALYLCASSVPGTGNEKLFFGSGTQLSVL.

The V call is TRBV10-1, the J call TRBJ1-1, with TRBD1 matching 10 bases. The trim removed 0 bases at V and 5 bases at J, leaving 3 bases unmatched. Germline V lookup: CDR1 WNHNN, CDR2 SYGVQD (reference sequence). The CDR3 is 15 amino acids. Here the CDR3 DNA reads TGCGCCAGCAGTGAGTCCCGGACAGGGGGGACTGAAGCTTTCTTT. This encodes CASSESRTGGTEAFF.

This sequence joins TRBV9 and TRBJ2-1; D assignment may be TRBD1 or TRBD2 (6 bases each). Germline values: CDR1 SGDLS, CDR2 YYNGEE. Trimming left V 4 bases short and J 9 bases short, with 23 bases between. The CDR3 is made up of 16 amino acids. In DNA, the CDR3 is TGTGCCAGCAGCCCTGTAACGGGGGCTCTACGGCCTGAGCAGTTCTTC. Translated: CASSPVTGALRPEQFF. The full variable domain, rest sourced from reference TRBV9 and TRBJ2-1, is DSGVTQTPKHLITATGQRVTLRCSPRSGDLSVYWYQQSLDQGLQFLIQYYNGEERAKGNILERFSAQQFPDLHSELNLSSLELGDSALYFCASSPVTGALRPEQFFGPGTRLTVL.

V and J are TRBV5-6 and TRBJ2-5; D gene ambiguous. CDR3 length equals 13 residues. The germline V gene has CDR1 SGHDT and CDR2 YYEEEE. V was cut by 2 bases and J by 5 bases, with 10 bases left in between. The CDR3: CASSFMTAETQYF. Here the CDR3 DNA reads TGTGCCAGCAGCTTTATGACCGCGGAGACCCAGTACTTC.

The CDR3 region has the DNA TGCAGCGTACCAGCGGGGGGCAACGGGGAGACCCAGTACTTC. This encodes CSVPAGGNGETQYF. The chain uses TRBV29-1 and TRBJ2-7, with TRBD2 matching over 9 bases. The J call may not be correct, given that the DNA end is closer to TRBJ2-5. Germline lookup yields CDR1 SQVTM and CDR2 ANQGSEA. CDR3 length: 14 residues.

CDR3 residues: CASSQGDSHYEQYF. For the CDR3, the DNA is TGTGCCAGCAGCCAAGGGGACAGCCACTACGAGCAGTACTTC. The rearrangement uses TRBV14 and TRBJ2-7; 7 bases are shared with TRBD1. Germline V gene sequence: CDR1 SGHDN, CDR2 FVKESK. This CDR3 spans 14 amino acids. With V trimmed by 1 base and J by 3 bases, 3 bases remained unmatched.

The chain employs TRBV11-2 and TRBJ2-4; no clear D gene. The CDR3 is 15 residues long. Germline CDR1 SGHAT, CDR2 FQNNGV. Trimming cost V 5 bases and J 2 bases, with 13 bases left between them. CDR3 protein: CASSIRTGSKNIQYF. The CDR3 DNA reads TGTGCCAGCAGCATACGAACTGGGTCCAAAAACATTCAGTACTTC. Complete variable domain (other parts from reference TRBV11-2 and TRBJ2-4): EAGVAQSPRYKIIEKRQSVAFWCNPISGHATLYWYQQILGQGPKLLIQFQNNGVVDDSQLPKDRFSAERLKGVDSTLKIQPAKLEDSAVYLCASSIRTGSKNIQYFGAGTRLSVL.

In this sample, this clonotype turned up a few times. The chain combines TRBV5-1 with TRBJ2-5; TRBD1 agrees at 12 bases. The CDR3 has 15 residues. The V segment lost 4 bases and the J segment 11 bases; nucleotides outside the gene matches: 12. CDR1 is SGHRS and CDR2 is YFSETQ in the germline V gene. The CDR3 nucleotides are TGCGCCAGCAGCCCGGGACAGGGGGCTCACAATGAGCAGTACTTC. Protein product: CASSPGQGAHNEQYF.

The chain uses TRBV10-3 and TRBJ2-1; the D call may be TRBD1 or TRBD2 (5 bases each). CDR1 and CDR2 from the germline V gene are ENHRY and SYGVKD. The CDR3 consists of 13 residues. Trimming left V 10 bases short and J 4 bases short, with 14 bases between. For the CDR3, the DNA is TGTGCCACCAAGGGACCGGGGTACAATGAGCAGTTCTTC. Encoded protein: CATKGPGYNEQFF.

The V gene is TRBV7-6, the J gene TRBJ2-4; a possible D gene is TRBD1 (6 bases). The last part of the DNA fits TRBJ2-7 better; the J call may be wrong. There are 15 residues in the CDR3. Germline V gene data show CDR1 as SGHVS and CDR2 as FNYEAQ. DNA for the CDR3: TGTGCCAGCAGCTTAGGTGGACAGCCAGTCTACGAGCAGTACTTC. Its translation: CASSLGGQPVYEQYF.

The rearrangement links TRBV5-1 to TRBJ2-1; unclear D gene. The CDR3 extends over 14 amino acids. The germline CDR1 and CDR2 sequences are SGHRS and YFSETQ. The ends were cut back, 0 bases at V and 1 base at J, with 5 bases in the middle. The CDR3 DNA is TGCGCCAGCAGCTTGGACAAATCCTACAATGAGCAGTTCTTC. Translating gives CASSLDKSYNEQFF.

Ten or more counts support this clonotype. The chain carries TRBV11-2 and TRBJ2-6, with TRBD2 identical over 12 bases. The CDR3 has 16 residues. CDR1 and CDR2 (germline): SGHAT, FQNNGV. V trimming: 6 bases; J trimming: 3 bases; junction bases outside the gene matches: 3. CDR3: CASRRTSGDGANVLTF. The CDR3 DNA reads TGTGCCAGCAGACGGACTAGCGGGGATGGGGCCAACGTCCTGACTTTC.

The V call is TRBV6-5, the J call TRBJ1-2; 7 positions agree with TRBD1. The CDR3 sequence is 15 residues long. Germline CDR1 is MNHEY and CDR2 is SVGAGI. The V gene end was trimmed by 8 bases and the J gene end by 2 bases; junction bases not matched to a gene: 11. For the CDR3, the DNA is TGTGCCAGCGGTAGTTTGGGACAGCCCAACTATGGCTACACCTTC. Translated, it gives CASGSLGQPNYGYTF.

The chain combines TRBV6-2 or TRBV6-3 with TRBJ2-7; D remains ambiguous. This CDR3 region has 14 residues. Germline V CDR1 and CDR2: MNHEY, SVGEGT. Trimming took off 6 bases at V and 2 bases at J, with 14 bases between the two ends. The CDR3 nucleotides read TGTGCCAGCAGGCGGACCTCCGGGCCCTACGAGCAGTACTTC. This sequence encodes CASRRTSGPYEQYF.

CDR3 coding DNA: TGCAGCGTTGAAGGGCCCGGGCGGGGGGGCCCCTACGAGCAGTACTTC. It codes for CSVEGPGRGGPYEQYF. V gene TRBV29-1 combines with J gene TRBJ2-7; 9 bases fit TRBD2. Germline CDR1 is SQVTM and CDR2 is ANQGSEA. The CDR3 has 16 residues. V lost 1 base to trimming and J lost 2 bases; unmatched junction nucleotides: 9.

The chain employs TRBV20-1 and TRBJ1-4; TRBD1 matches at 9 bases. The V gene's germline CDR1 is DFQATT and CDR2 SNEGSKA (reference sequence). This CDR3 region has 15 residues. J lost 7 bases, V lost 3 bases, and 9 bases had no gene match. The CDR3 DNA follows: TGCAGTGCTAGTCCACAGGGGGCGATGGGTGAAAAACTGTTTTTT. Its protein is CSASPQGAMGEKLFF.

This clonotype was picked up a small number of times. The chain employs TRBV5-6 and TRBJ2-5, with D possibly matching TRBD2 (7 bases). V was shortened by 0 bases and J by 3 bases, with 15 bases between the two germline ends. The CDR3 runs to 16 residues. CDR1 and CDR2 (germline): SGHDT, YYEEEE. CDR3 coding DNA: TGTGCCAGCAGCTTGGTGCAGGGAGGGGGAGAAGAGACCCAGTACTTC. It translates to CASSLVQGGGEETQYF.